Sequencing of this T cell receptor beta chain was carried out in a study of blood T cells in healthy people across ages. The CDR3 totals 15 residues. After removal of 3 bases from V and 6 bases from J, the junction contained 7 bases not matched to a gene. This clonotype was observed a handful of times. Sample-barcoded 5' priming and a J-beta primer mix drove a second PCR of about 6 to 12 cycles. Each TCR beta cDNA got a 12-nucleotide random molecular identifier. One entry per CDR3 protein, called by TCRdb with MiXCR from the 5' RACE reads. Of around 280,000 distinct CDR3 sequences listed, roughly 27% were seen once; the top ten hold about 30%.

The sequence came from a woman in her 70s in good health. This sequence joins TRBV12-3 or TRBV12-4 and TRBJ1-4, with 7 positions matching TRBD1. Sequencing input: blood. DNA for the CDR3: TGTGCCAGCAGTTTCCGTAAAACAGGGGATGAAAAACTGTTTTTT. This encodes CASSFRKTGDEKLFF.